Following are 7 T cell receptor beta chains from one sample sequenced in a study of OX40 agonist ivuxolimab in advanced cancers. TCRdb's copy holds only in-frame clones and misses some; the assay was immunoSEQ multiplex PCR. The sample lists nearly 45,000 clones, roughly 80% occurring once. The sample here was CD4+ or CD8+ T cells sorted from blood, taken in a trial of the OX40 agonist ivuxolimab. These receptors originate from an adult with an advanced solid tumor such as melanoma, head and neck, liver or kidney cancer.

The V gene is TRBV21-1, the J gene TRBJ1-1. TRBV21-1 is deemed a pseudogene. The CDR3 loop spans 15 amino acids. The CDR3 DNA reads as TGTGCCAGCGGCAATAAAGGGGAAACGGTGTCGGGGGCTTTCTTT. Its protein product is CASGNKGETVSGAFF.

The chain employs TRBV25-1 and TRBJ2-3; TRBD1 aligns across 10 bases. This CDR3 contains 18 residues. Germline CDR1 reads MGHDK; CDR2 reads SYGVNS. The J segment lost 0 bases and the V segment lost 4 bases, leaving 10 bases of the junction unmatched. The CDR3: CASSAKIWTGGSTDTQYF. CDR3 nucleotide sequence: TGTGCCAGCAGTGCTAAGATCTGGACAGGGGGTAGCACAGATACGCAGTATTTT.

V and J are TRBV25-1 and TRBJ1-2; the D is unclear. The length of the CDR3 is 13 residues. Trimming took 1 base from V and 6 from J, leaving 9 bases between them. Germline loops: CDR1 MGHDK, CDR2 SYGVNS. The CDR3 protein is CASSESGRHGYTF. CDR3 nucleotides: TGTGCCAGCAGTGAATCGGGGAGGCATGGCTACACCTTC.

The rearrangement uses TRBV6-1 and TRBJ2-7; either TRBD1 or TRBD2 may fit D (5 bases each). Germline V gene data show CDR1 as MNHNS and CDR2 as SASEGT. With 8 bases removed from V and 1 base from J, the gap between germline ends came to 18 bases. This CDR3 comprises 15 residues. The CDR3 spells CASRAGTGISYEQYF. In nucleotides, the CDR3 is TGTGCCAGCCGGGCCGGGACGGGAATTTCCTACGAGCAGTACTTC.

This clone has only one observation. The chain employs TRBV19 and TRBJ2-7; a possible D gene is TRBD1 (6 bases). Germline values: CDR1 LNHDA, CDR2 SQIVND (reference sequence). The CDR3 has 13 amino acids. V was trimmed by 5 bases and J by 2 bases, leaving 10 bases between them. CDR3 protein: CASSSGHAYEQYF. Written as DNA, the CDR3 is TGTGCCAGTAGTTCGGGACATGCCTACGAGCAGTACTTC.

This clone was counted a single time. This chain joins TRBV2 and TRBJ2-7; perhaps TRBD2 as D (5 bases). The CDR3 sequence is 12 residues long. In germline, CDR1 is SNHLY, CDR2 FYNNEI. V was clipped by 11 bases and J by 2 bases, with 13 bases between them. CDR3 sequence (DNA): TGTGCCGCCGGACTTTCCCCCTACGAGCAGTACTTC. Translation: CAAGLSPYEQYF. Using reference TRBV2 and TRBJ2-7 for the parts outside the CDR3, the full variable domain is EPEVTQTPSHQVTQMGQEVILRCVPISNHLYFYWYRQILGQKVEFLVSFYNNEISEKSEIFDDQFSVERPDGSNFTLKIRSTKLEDSAMYFCAAGLSPYEQYFGPGTRLTVT.

J is TRBJ2-7 and V is TRBV18; possibly TRBD2 for D (5 bases). Germline CDR1 KGHSH, CDR2 LQKENI. V lost 4 bases, J lost 2 bases, and 18 bases lay in between. The CDR3 extends over 16 amino acids. This CDR3 is CASSLGRGVGAYEQYF. CDR3 in DNA: TGTGCCAGCTCACTTGGCCGGGGAGTCGGGGCCTACGAGCAGTACTTC.